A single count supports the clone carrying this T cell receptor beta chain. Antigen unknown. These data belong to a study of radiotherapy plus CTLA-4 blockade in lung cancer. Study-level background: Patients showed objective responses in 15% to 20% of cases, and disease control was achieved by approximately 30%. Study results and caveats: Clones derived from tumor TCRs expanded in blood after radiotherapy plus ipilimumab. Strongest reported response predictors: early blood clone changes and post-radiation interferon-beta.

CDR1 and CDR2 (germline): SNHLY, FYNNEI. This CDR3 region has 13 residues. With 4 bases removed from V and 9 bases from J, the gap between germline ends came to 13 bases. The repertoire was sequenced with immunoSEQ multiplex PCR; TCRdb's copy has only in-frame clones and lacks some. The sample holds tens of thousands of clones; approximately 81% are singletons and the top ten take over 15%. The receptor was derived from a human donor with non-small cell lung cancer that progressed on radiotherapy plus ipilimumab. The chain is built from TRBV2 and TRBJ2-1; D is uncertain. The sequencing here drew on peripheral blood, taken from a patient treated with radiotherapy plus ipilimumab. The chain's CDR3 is CASSAGGWSEQFF. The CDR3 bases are TGTGCCAGCAGTGCGGGTGGGTGGAGTGAGCAGTTCTTC.